The 13 T cell receptor beta chains below all came from one sample that was sequenced in a study of T cell changes during pregnancy in multiple sclerosis. Measured with immunoSEQ multiplex PCR; TCRdb has only the in-frame clones, and not every one. Among around 100,000 clones listed, 94% were seen once. This sample comprised peripheral blood, obtained before pregnancy. These receptors originate from a female donor with multiple sclerosis, enrolled in a pregnancy study.

This clone was recorded only once. Here the CDR3 reads CASSFGRYRTGELFF. The CDR3 nucleotides read TGCGCCAGCAGCTTCGGCCGGTACAGGACCGGGGAGCTGTTTTTT. This chain connects TRBV5-1 to TRBJ2-2, with D possibly TRBD1 on 5 matching bases. The germline V gene encodes CDR1 SGHRS and CDR2 YFSETQ. V was pared by 2 bases and J by 5 bases, with 13 bases between. This CDR3 is 15 amino acids long.

The chain has TRBV14 and TRBJ2-7, with 9 bases matching TRBD2. With 4 bases clipped from V and 5 bases from J, the junction kept 6 bases outside the gene matches. CDR1 is SGHDN, CDR2 FVKESK, per germline. The CDR3 is 14 amino acids. The CDR3 region is CASSLSGRFDEQYF. Here the CDR3 DNA reads TGTGCCAGCAGCCTTAGCGGGAGATTCGACGAGCAGTACTTC.

For the CDR3, the DNA is TGTGCCAGCAGTACAGGGGGGGAGACCCAGTACTTC. Amino acids: CASSTGGETQYF. The J gene is TRBJ2-5, the V gene TRBV6-6; 8 bases agree with TRBD1. The CDR3 is 12 amino acids. CDR1 and CDR2 from the germline V gene are MNHNY and SVGAGI (reference sequence). Trimming cost V 5 bases and J 5 bases; bases outside gene matches: 1.

The chain employs TRBV4-1 and TRBJ2-1; TRBD2 matches at 7 bases. The CDR3 extends over 15 amino acids. V shed 6 bases, J shed 8 bases, and the junction held 13 bases outside the gene matches. The germline CDR1 and CDR2 sequences are MGHRA and YSYEKL. CDR3 DNA: TGCGCCAGCAGTTTATCCCCGCCCCGGGGGGATGAGCAGTTCTTC. Its translation: CASSLSPPRGDEQFF.

J is TRBJ2-3 and V is TRBV5-1; D remains unclear. Trimming removed 2 bases at V and 0 bases at J, with 10 bases between. Germline CDR1 is SGHRS and CDR2 is YFSETQ. The CDR3 is 15 residues long. Here the CDR3 reads CASSFGGSSTDTQYF. Here the CDR3 DNA reads TGCGCCAGCAGCTTTGGCGGATCTAGCACAGATACGCAGTATTTT. The full variable domain, with the rest looked up from reference TRBV5-1 and TRBJ2-3, is KAGVTQTPRYLIKTRGQQVTLSCSPISGHRSVSWYQQTPGQGLQFLFEYFSETQRNKGNFPGRFSGRQFSNSRSEMNVSTLELGDSALYLCASSFGGSSTDTQYFGPGTRLTVL.

This clone was observed a single time. The chain has TRBV27 and TRBJ2-7, with TRBD2 matching over 9 bases. Germline CDR1 and CDR2: MNHEY and SMNVEV (reference sequence). Trimming cost V 6 bases and J 3 bases; bases outside gene matches: 6. This CDR3 is built from 14 residues. CDR3 sequence: CASRRAGGRYEQYF. CDR3 DNA sequence: TGTGCCAGCAGACGAGCGGGAGGACGCTACGAGCAGTACTTC.

The V gene is TRBV11-1, the J gene TRBJ2-1, with 9 nucleotides matching TRBD2. Losses at the gene ends were 5 bases for V and 4 bases for J; bases not matched to a gene: 9. This CDR3 has 16 residues. Germline assignment: CDR1 SGHAT and CDR2 FQDESV (reference sequence). The CDR3 here is CASSLYGTSIYNEQFF. CDR3 in DNA: TGTGCCAGCAGCCTATACGGGACTAGCATTTACAATGAGCAGTTCTTC.

This chain uses TRBV11-2 with TRBJ1-2, with D tentatively TRBD1 (6 bases). CDR1 is SGHAT, CDR2 FQNNGV, per germline. This CDR3 is 17 amino acids long. Trimming stripped 5 bases from V and 3 bases from J, with 22 bases between. In DNA form, the CDR3 reads TGTGCCAGCAGCCCCCTCCCTCGGACAGAGAAGTACTATGGCTACACCTTC. Encoded protein: CASSPLPRTEKYYGYTF.

The chain recombines TRBV5-1 with TRBJ2-7; a possible D gene is TRBD1 (6 bases). Germline CDR1 and CDR2: SGHRS and YFSETQ. This CDR3 is 13 amino acids long. Trimming pared 3 bases from V and 2 bases from J, leaving 9 bases between. CDR3 in amino acids: CASSSTGAYEQYF. The CDR3 DNA is TGCGCCAGCAGCTCGACAGGCGCCTACGAGCAGTACTTC.

The chain carries TRBV2 and TRBJ2-7; 9 nucleotides agree with TRBD1. Germline lookup yields CDR1 SNHLY and CDR2 FYNNEI. The CDR3 runs to 14 residues. Trimming cost V 8 bases and J 5 bases; bases outside gene matches: 10. The CDR3 nucleotides read TGTGCCAGCCTCTCCGACAGGGGGAGCGACGAGCAGTACTTC. Its translation is CASLSDRGSDEQYF.

The gene calls are TRBV30 and TRBJ2-1, with D uncertain. This CDR3 is 15 amino acids long. CDR1 is GTSNPN and CDR2 is SVGIG in the germline V gene (reference sequence). Trimming took 0 bases from V and 2 from J, leaving 11 bases between them. The CDR3 loop is CAWSVPARPYNEQFF. As DNA, the CDR3 is TGTGCCTGGAGTGTACCAGCTAGACCCTACAATGAGCAGTTCTTC.

The J gene is TRBJ2-3, the V gene TRBV11-1; TRBD2 agrees at 7 bases. The junction had 5 bases not matched to a gene; V was cut back by 1 base and J by 4 bases. The CDR3 covers 15 residues. Looked up from germline, CDR1 is SGHAT and CDR2 is FQDESV (reference sequence). The CDR3 sequence: CASSLGAGVSDTQYF. The CDR3 nucleotides are TGTGCCAGCAGCTTAGGGGCGGGAGTCTCAGATACGCAGTATTTT. The full variable domain, completed using reference TRBV11-1 and TRBJ2-3, is EAEVAQSPRYKITEKSQAVAFWCDPISGHATLYWYRQILGQGPELLVQFQDESVVDDSQLPKDRFSAERLKGVDSTLKIQPAELGDSAMYLCASSLGAGVSDTQYFGPGTRLTVL.

CDR3 DNA: TGCGCCAGCAGCTTGTCCCCAGGGCGGGAGACCCAGTACTTC. It is translated as CASSLSPGRETQYF. The rearrangement links TRBV5-1 to TRBJ2-5, with D possibly matching TRBD1 (5 bases). V dropped 1 base and J dropped 5 bases, with 12 bases sitting between them. There are 14 residues in the CDR3. CDR1 SGHRS and CDR2 YFSETQ come from the germline V gene.